This T cell receptor (beta chain) was captured by sequencing in a study of T cell changes during pregnancy in multiple sclerosis. The CDR3 runs to 14 residues. Germline V lookup: CDR1 SGHTA, CDR2 FQGNSA. V dropped 5 bases and J dropped 4; count of bases not matched to a gene: 7. TCRdb's table, derived via immunoSEQ multiplex PCR, lists solely in-frame clones and lacks some. The table lists tens of thousands of clones, approximately 92% of them singletons. In its sample, this clone was seen once. The sequence was collected from a female donor with multiple sclerosis, enrolled in a pregnancy study. The sequencing used CD4+ T cells from peripheral blood mononuclear cells, collected in the third trimester of pregnancy. The chain joins TRBV7-2 to TRBJ1-2; 7 bases line up with TRBD1. Here the CDR3 DNA reads TGTGCCAGCAGCGCCGGACAGGAGTTCTATGGCTACACCTTC. The encoded protein is CASSAGQEFYGYTF.